These 24 T cell receptor beta chains came from one sample sequenced in a study of CD8 T cells in ankylosing spondylitis. From the 5' RACE reads, TCRdb called clonotypes with MiXCR, one entry per CDR3 protein. The sample includes about 69,000 distinct CDR3 sequences, roughly 5% seen only once; the top ten take approximately 2%. The sequencing input was blood, either unsorted or a sorted T cell fraction (not recorded which). The source of these receptors is a male donor with ankylosing spondylitis or in good health (not recorded which).

This clonotype was counted at least ten times. J is TRBJ1-5 and V is TRBV4-3; D uncertain. The V gene's germline CDR1 is LGHNA and CDR2 YSLEER. CDR3 length: 18 residues. Trimming left V 0 bases short and J 0 bases short, with 15 bases between. CDR3 DNA sequence: TGCGCCAGCAGCCAAGATTATCTGAGGCAGTATAGCAATCAGCCCCAGCATTTT. Its protein product is CASSQDYLRQYSNQPQHF.

This clonotype was observed many times. The rearrangement uses TRBV6-2 or TRBV6-3 and TRBJ1-5, with TRBD1 matching over 7 bases. The V and J ends lost 4 bases and 1 base, in that order; junction bases with no gene match: 7. This CDR3 region has 16 residues. The germline gives CDR1 MNHEY, CDR2 SVGEGT. In nucleotides, the CDR3 is TGTGCCAGCAGTTGGGGACAGCCGAGCAGCAATCAGCCCCAGCATTTT. It is translated as CASSWGQPSSNQPQHF.

There are many counts of this clonotype. V usage is TRBV5-1 and J usage is TRBJ2-2; no clear D. The CDR3 covers 15 residues. Per the germline V gene, CDR1 is SGHRS and CDR2 is YFSETQ. V lost 3 bases, J lost 2 bases, and 11 bases lay in between. CDR3 bases: TGCGCCAGCAGCTCGAGGACGGCCAACACCGGGGAGCTGTTTTTT. As protein: CASSSRTANTGELFF.

In this sample, this clonotype turned up many times. The chain is built from TRBV20-1 and TRBJ2-3; no reliable D call. Germline V gene data show CDR1 as DFQATT and CDR2 as SNEGSKA (reference sequence). V lost 2 bases, J lost 0 bases, and 6 bases lay in between. The CDR3 consists of 13 residues. CDR3 nucleotides: TGCAGTGCTAGACAATCTAGCACAGATACGCAGTATTTT. It translates to CSARQSSTDTQYF.

This clonotype was seen a few times. This rearrangement joins TRBV25-1 to TRBJ2-1, with D perhaps matching TRBD2 (6 bases). This CDR3 is built from 14 residues. Trimming stripped 5 bases from V and 8 bases from J, with 16 bases between. Germline CDR1 reads MGHDK; CDR2 reads SYGVNS. CDR3 bases: TGTGCCAGCAGTAGTTCGGAGGGAGTGGATGAGCAGTTCTTC. This translates into CASSSSEGVDEQFF.

Points on this clonotype: One junction end disagrees with the germline gene, perhaps due to a read error. The genes are TRBV7-8 and TRBJ2-3; 10 bases are shared with TRBD2. CDR3 size: 17 residues. Germline V lookup: CDR1 SGHVS, CDR2 FQNEAQ. The chain's CDR3 is CAGSLETSGDSTDTQYF. The CDR3 DNA reads as TGTGCCGGCAGCTTAGAAACTAGCGGGGACAGCACAGATACGCAGTATTTT. Variable domain in full (rest from reference TRBV7-8 and TRBJ2-3): GAGVSQSPRYKVAKRGQDVALRCDPISGHVSLFWYQQALGQGPEFLTYFQNEAQLDKSGLPSDRFFAERPEGSVSTLKIQRTQQEDSAVYLCAGSLETSGDSTDTQYFGPGTRLTVL.

This clonotype was found once. The rearrangement uses TRBV3-1 and TRBJ1-2; D is ambiguous. CDR3 length equals 13 residues. Trimming cost V 1 base and J 0 bases, with 3 bases left between them. CDR1 is LGHDT and CDR2 is YNNKEL in the germline V gene (reference sequence). This chain's CDR3 is CASSQGPNYGYTF. Here the CDR3 DNA reads TGTGCCAGCAGCCAAGGGCCTAACTATGGCTACACCTTC.

This clonotype was detected ten times or more. The CDR3, as DNA: TGTGCCAGCAGCCCAACGTCGGGACAGGGGGAAGGCTACACCTTC. Translating it yields CASSPTSGQGEGYTF. This chain uses TRBV9 with TRBJ1-2; the match to TRBD1 covers 11 bases. The CDR3 consists of 15 residues. V trimming: 4 bases; J trimming: 8 bases; junction bases outside the gene matches: 10. Germline CDR1 and CDR2: SGDLS and YYNGEE.

Only a few counts were recorded for this clonotype. This chain uses TRBV7-6 with TRBJ1-2; D may be TRBD1 (5 bases). V lost 0 bases to trimming and J lost 4 bases, with 12 bases between them. The CDR3 is 15 residues long. Germline CDR1 reads SGHVS; CDR2 reads FNYEAQ. CDR3 coding DNA: TGTGCCAGCAGCTTAGCGTCAGACAGCTTCTATGGCTACACCTTC. Its protein is CASSLASDSFYGYTF.

In its sample, this clonotype was seen many times. This chain joins TRBV27 and TRBJ2-7; no definite D call. The CDR3 has 10 amino acids. Between the trimmed V and J ends, which lost 5 bases and 5 bases, there was a span of 4 bases. From germline, CDR1 is MNHEY and CDR2 SMNVEV (reference sequence). For the CDR3, the DNA is TGTGCCAGCAGTCTCAACGAGCAGTACTTC. Translating gives CASSLNEQYF.

About this clonotype: A much larger clone lies a single base off, so this may be a read error. This sequence joins TRBV21-1 and TRBJ2-2; TRBD1 was called by the table and not checked on the DNA. TRBV21-1 is given as a pseudogene. The CDR3 is 13 amino acids. The CDR3 loop reads CASSKTVPGELFF. DNA for the CDR3: TGTGCCAGCAGCAAGACTGTCCCCGGGGAGCTGTTTTTT.

In its sample, this clonotype was seen many times. The chain recombines TRBV12-3 or TRBV12-4 with TRBJ1-6; D is unclear. V lost 4 bases and J 10 bases, leaving 20 bases between the germline ends. This CDR3 has 16 residues. The chain's CDR3 is CASSSRRLPAGSPLHF. CDR3 DNA sequence: TGTGCCAGCAGTTCCCGGCGTCTACCGGCCGGCTCACCCCTCCACTTT.

This chain uses TRBV20-1 with TRBJ1-2; the match to TRBD1 covers 7 bases. Germline-derived CDR1 and CDR2 are DFQATT and SNEGSKA (reference sequence). The CDR3 covers 12 residues. V was pared by 4 bases and J by 5 bases, with 4 bases of the junction left unmatched. CDR3 DNA: TGCAGTGCTACCGAGACAGGGTATGGCTACACCTTC. Encoded protein: CSATETGYGYTF.

This clonotype was detected many times. The genes are TRBV20-1 and TRBJ2-3; D might be TRBD1 or TRBD2, each matching 5 bases. Germline CDR1 is DFQATT and CDR2 is SNEGSKA (reference sequence). The CDR3 is 14 amino acids. Trimming shortened V by 7 bases and J by 2 bases, and 16 bases separated the two germline ends. CDR3 nucleotides: TGCAGTGTTAACTCGGGGCCGTCCACAGATACGCAGTATTTT. This gives the protein CSVNSGPSTDTQYF.

This clonotype appeared many times. The rearrangement links TRBV21-1 to TRBJ2-7; the table gives TRBD1 as D, unverified against the DNA. TRBV21-1 is a documented pseudogene. The CDR3 is 14 residues long. This CDR3 reads CAVKPGTVNYEQYF. The CDR3, as DNA: TGTGCCGTCAAACCAGGGACAGTAAACTACGAGCAGTACTTC.

This clonotype was counted many times. This chain connects TRBV4-1 to TRBJ1-2; D is possibly TRBD1 (6 bases). CDR1 and CDR2 from the germline V gene are MGHRA and YSYEKL. With 0 bases removed from V and 6 bases from J, the gap between germline ends came to 11 bases. There are 14 residues in the CDR3. The CDR3 reads CASSQDTGFDGYTF. The CDR3 DNA is TGCGCCAGCAGCCAAGATACAGGGTTTGATGGCTACACCTTC.

This clonotype was detected ten times or more. The rearrangement links TRBV9 to TRBJ2-7; no clear D gene. V dropped 0 bases and J dropped 2 bases, with 12 bases sitting between them. Per the germline V gene, CDR1 is SGDLS and CDR2 is YYNGEE. There are 15 residues in the CDR3. This CDR3 is CASSVGPNPAYEQYF. CDR3 DNA sequence: TGTGCCAGCAGCGTAGGGCCCAACCCGGCCTACGAGCAGTACTTC.

This clonotype was found a few times. Possible read error: a much larger clone is one base away. This chain connects TRBV27 to TRBJ2-5; D assignment may be TRBD1 or TRBD2 (5 bases each). CDR3 length equals 17 residues. Per the germline V gene, CDR1 is MNHEY and CDR2 is SMNVEV (reference sequence). V was clipped by 1 base and J by 2 bases, with 17 bases between them. DNA for the CDR3: TGTGCCAGCAGTTTATGCCCGGTCCGAGGGGTACAAGAGACCCAGTACTTC. Amino acids: CASSLCPVRGVQETQYF.

This clonotype was seen only a few times. This chain joins TRBV15 and TRBJ1-1; tentative D call: TRBD1 (6 bases). CDR3 length equals 15 residues. The V and J ends lost 0 bases and 0 bases respectively, with 8 bases between them. CDR1 is LNHNV and CDR2 is YYDKDF in the germline V gene (reference sequence). Here the CDR3 DNA reads TGTGCCACCAGCAGAGAAACAGGGATGAACACTGAAGCTTTCTTT. It codes for CATSRETGMNTEAFF.

This clonotype has at least ten counts. The chain uses TRBV5-1 and TRBJ2-4, with D unclear. Germline V gene lookup returns CDR1 SGHRS and CDR2 YFSETQ. Trimming removed 2 bases from V and 8 bases from J, with 14 bases in between. The CDR3 runs 14 residues. The CDR3 spells CASSFNLMGDIQYF. In DNA, the CDR3 is TGCGCCAGCAGCTTTAATCTGATGGGCGACATTCAGTACTTC.

At least ten counts were recorded for this clonotype. This chain connects TRBV7-3 to TRBJ2-5, with D unclear. Trimming removed 2 bases at V and 2 bases at J, with 6 bases between. CDR3 size: 13 residues. The V gene's germline CDR1 is SGHTA and CDR2 FQGTGA. The CDR3, as DNA: TGTGCCAGCAGCTTATACCCGCAAGAGACCCAGTACTTC. Protein product: CASSLYPQETQYF. Together with reference TRBV7-3 and TRBJ2-5, the CDR3 gives the full variable domain: GAGVSQTPSNKVTEKGKYVELRCDPISGHTALYWYRQSLGQGPEFLIYFQGTGAADDSGLPNDRFFAVRPEGSVSTLKIQRTERGDSAVYLCASSLYPQETQYFGPGTRLLVL.

This clonotype came up many times. The chain has TRBV2 and TRBJ2-5; D might be TRBD2 (5 bases). The germline gives CDR1 SNHLY, CDR2 FYNNEI. This CDR3 is built from 13 residues. V shed 6 bases and J shed 2 bases, with 10 bases lying between them. The CDR3 spells CASRGSQQETQYF. CDR3 in DNA: TGTGCCAGCAGAGGGAGCCAACAAGAGACCCAGTACTTC. The whole variable domain, remainder taken from reference TRBV2 and TRBJ2-5, is EPEVTQTPSHQVTQMGQEVILRCVPISNHLYFYWYRQILGQKVEFLVSFYNNEISEKSEIFDDQFSVERPDGSNFTLKIRSTKLEDSAMYFCASRGSQQETQYFGPGTRLLVL.

This clonotype was counted ten times or more. The chain joins TRBV5-1 to TRBJ1-5, with D maybe TRBD1 (5 bases). The CDR3 runs 13 residues. Between the trimmed V and J ends, which lost 5 bases and 6 bases, there was a span of 12 bases. The germline V gene encodes CDR1 SGHRS and CDR2 YFSETQ. CDR3 loop: CASSRTTGQPQHF. In DNA form, the CDR3 reads TGCGCCAGCAGTCGGACAACAGGTCAGCCCCAGCATTTT.

This clonotype appeared many times. The gene calls are TRBV10-3 and TRBJ1-2, with 7 positions matching TRBD1. V dropped 3 bases and J dropped 8; count of bases not matched to a gene: 6. This CDR3 is built from 13 residues. The germline V gene encodes CDR1 ENHRY and CDR2 SYGVKD. The CDR3 is CAISEDRESGYTF. The CDR3 DNA follows: TGTGCCATCAGTGAAGACAGGGAGAGCGGCTACACCTTC.